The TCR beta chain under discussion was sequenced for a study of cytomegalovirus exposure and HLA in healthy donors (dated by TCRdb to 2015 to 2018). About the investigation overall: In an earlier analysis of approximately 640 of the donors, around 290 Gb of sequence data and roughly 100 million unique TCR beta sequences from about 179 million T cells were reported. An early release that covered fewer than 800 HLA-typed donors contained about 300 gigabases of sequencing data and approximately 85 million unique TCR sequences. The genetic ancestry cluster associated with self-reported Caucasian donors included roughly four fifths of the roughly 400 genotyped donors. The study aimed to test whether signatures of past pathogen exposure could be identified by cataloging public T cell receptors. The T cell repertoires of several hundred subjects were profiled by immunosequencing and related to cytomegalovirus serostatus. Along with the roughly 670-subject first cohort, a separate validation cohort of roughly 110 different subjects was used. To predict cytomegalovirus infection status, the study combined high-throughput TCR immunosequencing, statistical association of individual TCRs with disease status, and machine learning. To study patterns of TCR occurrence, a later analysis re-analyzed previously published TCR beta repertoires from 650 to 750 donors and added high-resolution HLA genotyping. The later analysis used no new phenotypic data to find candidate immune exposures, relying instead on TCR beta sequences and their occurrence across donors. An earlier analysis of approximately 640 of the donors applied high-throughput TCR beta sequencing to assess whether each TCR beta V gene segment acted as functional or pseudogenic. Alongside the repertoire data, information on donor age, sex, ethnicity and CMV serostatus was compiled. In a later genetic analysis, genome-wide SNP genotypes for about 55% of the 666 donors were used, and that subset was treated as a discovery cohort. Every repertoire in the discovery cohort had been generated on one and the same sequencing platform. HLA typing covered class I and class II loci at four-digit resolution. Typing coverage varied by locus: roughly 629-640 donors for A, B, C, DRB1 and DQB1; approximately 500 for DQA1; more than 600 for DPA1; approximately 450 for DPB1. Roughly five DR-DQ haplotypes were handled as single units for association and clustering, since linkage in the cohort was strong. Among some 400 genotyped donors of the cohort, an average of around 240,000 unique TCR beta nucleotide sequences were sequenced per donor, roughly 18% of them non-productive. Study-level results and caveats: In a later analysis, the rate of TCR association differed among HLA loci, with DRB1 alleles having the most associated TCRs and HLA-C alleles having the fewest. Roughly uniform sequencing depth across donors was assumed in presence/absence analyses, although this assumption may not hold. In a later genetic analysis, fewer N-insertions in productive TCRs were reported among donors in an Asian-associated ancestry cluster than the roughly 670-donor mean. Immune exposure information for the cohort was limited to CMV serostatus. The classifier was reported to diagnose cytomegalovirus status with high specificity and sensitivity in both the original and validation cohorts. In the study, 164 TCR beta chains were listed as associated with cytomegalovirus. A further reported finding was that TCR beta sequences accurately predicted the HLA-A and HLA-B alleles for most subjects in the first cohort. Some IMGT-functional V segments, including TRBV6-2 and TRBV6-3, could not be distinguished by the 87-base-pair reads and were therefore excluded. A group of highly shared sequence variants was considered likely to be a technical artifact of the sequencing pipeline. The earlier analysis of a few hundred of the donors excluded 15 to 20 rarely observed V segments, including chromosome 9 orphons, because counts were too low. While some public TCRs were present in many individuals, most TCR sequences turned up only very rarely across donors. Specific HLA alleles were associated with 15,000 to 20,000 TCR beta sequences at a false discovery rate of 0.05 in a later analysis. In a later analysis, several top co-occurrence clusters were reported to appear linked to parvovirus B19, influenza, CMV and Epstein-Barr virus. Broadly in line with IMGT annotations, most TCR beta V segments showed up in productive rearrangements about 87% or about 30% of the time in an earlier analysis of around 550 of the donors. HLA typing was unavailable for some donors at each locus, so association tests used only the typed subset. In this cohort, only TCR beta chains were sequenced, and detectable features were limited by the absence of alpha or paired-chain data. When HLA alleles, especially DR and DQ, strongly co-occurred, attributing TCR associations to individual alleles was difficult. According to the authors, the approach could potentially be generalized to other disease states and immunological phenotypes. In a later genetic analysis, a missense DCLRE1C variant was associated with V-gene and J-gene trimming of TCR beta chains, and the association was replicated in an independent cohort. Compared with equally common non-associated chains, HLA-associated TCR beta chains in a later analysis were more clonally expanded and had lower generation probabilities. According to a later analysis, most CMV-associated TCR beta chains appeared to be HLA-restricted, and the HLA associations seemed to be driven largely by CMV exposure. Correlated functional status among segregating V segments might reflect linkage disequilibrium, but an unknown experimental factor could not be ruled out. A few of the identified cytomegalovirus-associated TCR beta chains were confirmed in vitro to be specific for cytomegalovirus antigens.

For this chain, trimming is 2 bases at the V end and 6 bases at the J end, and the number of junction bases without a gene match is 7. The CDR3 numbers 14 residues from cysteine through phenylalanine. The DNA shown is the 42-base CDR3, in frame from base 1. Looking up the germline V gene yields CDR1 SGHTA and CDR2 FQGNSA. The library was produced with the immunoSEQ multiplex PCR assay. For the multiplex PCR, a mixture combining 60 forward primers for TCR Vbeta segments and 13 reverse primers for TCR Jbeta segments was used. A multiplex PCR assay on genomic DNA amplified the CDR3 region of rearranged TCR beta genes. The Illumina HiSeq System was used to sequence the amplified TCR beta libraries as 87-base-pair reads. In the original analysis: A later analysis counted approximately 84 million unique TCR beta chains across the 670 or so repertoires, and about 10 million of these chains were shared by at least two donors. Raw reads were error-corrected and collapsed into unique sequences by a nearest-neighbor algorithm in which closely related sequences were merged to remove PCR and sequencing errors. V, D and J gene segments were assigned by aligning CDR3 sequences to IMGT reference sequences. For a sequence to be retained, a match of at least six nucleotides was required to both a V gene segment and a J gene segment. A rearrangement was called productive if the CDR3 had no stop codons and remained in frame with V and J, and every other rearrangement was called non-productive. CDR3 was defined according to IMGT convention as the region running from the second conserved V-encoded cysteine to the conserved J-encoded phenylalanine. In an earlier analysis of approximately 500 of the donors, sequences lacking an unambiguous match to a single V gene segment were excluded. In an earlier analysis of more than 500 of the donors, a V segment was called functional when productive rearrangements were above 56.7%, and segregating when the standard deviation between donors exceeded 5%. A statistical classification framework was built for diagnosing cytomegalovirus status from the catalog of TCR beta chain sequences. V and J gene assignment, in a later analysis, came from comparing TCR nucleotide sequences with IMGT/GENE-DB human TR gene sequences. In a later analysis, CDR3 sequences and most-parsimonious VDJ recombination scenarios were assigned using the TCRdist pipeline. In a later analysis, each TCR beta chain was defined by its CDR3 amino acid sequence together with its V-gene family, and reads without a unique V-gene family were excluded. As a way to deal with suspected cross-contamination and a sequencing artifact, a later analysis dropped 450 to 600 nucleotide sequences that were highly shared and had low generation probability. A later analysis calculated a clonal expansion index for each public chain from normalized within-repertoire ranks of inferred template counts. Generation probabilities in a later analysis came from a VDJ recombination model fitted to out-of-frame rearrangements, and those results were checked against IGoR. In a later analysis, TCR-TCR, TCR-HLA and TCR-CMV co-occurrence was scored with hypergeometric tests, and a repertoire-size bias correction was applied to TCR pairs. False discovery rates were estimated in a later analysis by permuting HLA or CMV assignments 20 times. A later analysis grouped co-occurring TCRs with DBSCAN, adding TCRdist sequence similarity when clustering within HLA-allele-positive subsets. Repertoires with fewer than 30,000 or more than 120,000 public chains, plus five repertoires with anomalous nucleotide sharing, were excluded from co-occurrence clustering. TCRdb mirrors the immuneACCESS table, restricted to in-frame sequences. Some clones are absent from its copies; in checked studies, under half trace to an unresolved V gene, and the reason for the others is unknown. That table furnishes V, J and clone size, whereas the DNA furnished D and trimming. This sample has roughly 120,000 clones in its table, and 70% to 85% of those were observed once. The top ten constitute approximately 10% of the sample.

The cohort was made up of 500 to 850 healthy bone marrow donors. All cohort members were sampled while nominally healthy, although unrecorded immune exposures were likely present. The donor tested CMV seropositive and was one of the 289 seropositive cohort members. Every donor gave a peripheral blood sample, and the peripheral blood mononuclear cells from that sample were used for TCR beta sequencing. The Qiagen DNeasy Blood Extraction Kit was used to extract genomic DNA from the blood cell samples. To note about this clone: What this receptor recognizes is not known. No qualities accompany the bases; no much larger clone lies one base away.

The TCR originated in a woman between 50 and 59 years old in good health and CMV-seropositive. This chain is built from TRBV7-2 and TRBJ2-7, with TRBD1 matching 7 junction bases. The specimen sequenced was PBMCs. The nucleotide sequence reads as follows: TGTGCCAGCAGCTTACTGGGACAGTTAGGCGAGCAGTACTTC. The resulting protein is CASSLLGQLGEQYF.